This T cell receptor beta chain was sequenced during a study of T cell responses to AZD1222 COVID-19 vaccine. Per the germline V gene, CDR1 is WSHSY and CDR2 is SAAADI. The CDR3 length is 11 residues. The trim removed 7 bases at V and 10 bases at J, leaving 4 bases unmatched. TCRdb's table, derived via immunoSEQ multiplex PCR, lists solely in-frame clones and lacks some. The sample has roughly 72,000 clones; 85% are singletons. The gene calls are TRBV10-2 and TRBJ1-1; 9 bases are a match to TRBD1. The sequence came from an adult in good health. The material sequenced was peripheral blood, taken on day 0 of AZD1222 vaccination. Here the CDR3 reads CASNPGQGAFF. CDR3 in DNA: TGCGCCAGCAATCCGGGACAGGGAGCTTTCTTT.